Only a few counts were recorded for the clone carrying this T cell receptor (beta chain). Germline V lookup: CDR1 ENHRY, CDR2 SYGVKD. The CDR3 covers 15 residues. After removal of 2 bases from V and 7 bases from J, the junction contained 9 bases not matched to a gene. Source study methods: Using reference gene primer amplification, nucleated cell counts were estimated. Repertoires were generated with immunoSEQ multiplex PCR, while TCRdb's copy carries only in-frame clones and drops some. That table supplies the V and J calls and clone size; D and trimming were determined from the DNA. The repertoire consists of 180,000 or so clones, with 70% to 90% occurring once and the leading ten covering around 0.99%. These data come from a study of blood T cell repertoires in COVID-19. Background on the study: Collection of acute and convalescent COVID-19 samples took place in the United States, Italy and Spain. From T cells, B-cell-depleted T cells, or PBMCs came the material, which was cDNA or gDNA.

The chain uses TRBV10-3 and TRBJ1-2; the match to TRBD1 covers 8 bases. Sequencing used peripheral blood. The receptor's source is a man in his late teens or twenties with acute or convalescent COVID-19. The CDR3 DNA follows: TGTGCCATCAGTGAGAGGGGACAGGCGGCTCGTGGCTACACCTTC. It encodes CAISERGQAARGYTF.